The 30 T cell receptor beta chains reported below all come from one sample, sequenced in a study of T cells expressing NK-cell markers. Using the 5' RACE reads, TCRdb records one entry per CDR3 protein without DNA. The repertoire table contains 400,000 to 500,000 distinct CDR3 sequences. The specimen sequenced was blood T cells: a sorted CD56 or NKG2C T cell subset, CD4+ or CD8+ T cells, or bulk PBMC T cells (not recorded which). These receptors were taken from a woman between 18 and 69 years old in good health.

The rearrangement joins TRBV7-2 to TRBJ2-3; TCRdb returns TRBD2, unconfirmable since there is no DNA. This CDR3 spans 16 amino acids. Germline CDR1 is SGHTA and CDR2 is FQGNSA. CDR3 amino acids: CASSKSERRGTDTQYF.

The V call is TRBV12-3 or TRBV12-4, the J call TRBJ2-5; as DNA is missing, the TRBD1 call by TCRdb cannot be tested. This CDR3 is 15 amino acids long. The CDR3 region is CASSLPRGGAETQYF.

J is TRBJ2-1 and V is TRBV5-1; TCRdb calls TRBD2, which cannot be checked without DNA. The germline CDR1 and CDR2 sequences are SGHRS and YFSETQ. The CDR3 spans 17 residues. CDR3 region: CASSPWTSGRALNEQFF.

The V and J genes are TRBV12-3 or TRBV12-4 and TRBJ2-5. The CDR3 extends over 14 amino acids. The CDR3 spells CASSFSLAEETQYF.

The V and J genes are TRBV25-1 and TRBJ2-1; TCRdb calls TRBD2, which cannot be checked without DNA. Germline V gene lookup returns CDR1 MGHDK and CDR2 SYGVNS. The CDR3 is 18 amino acids. The CDR3 loop is CASSSNEGETGSYNEQFF.

The chain employs TRBV12-3 or TRBV12-4 and TRBJ2-1; TCRdb's D gene call, TRBD1, goes unchecked for lack of DNA. The CDR3 sequence is 14 residues long. The CDR3 protein is CASNPGGSYNEQFF.

V usage is TRBV12-3 or TRBV12-4 and J usage is TRBJ2-2; the TCRdb D gene call, TRBD2, has no DNA to confirm it. This CDR3 comprises 17 residues. Here the CDR3 reads CAVPRGAGGRVAGELFF.

J is TRBJ1-2 and V is TRBV6-1. CDR1 and CDR2 (germline): MNHNS, SASEGT. The CDR3 contains 15 residues. The CDR3 region is CASRLYTGDNYGYTF.

The chain links TRBV29-1 to TRBJ2-7. Germline CDR1 is SQVTM and CDR2 is ANQGSEA. This CDR3 comprises 12 residues. The CDR3 sequence: CSVPGSSYEQYF.

This sequence joins TRBV6-4 and TRBJ2-3; there is no DNA to check the TCRdb D call of TRBD1. There are 14 residues in the CDR3. Per germline, CDR1 MRHNA and CDR2 SNTAGT. CDR3 region: CASSDGTGTDTQYF.

V gene TRBV19 combines with J gene TRBJ2-2; TCRdb's D call of TRBD2 is untestable without DNA. The CDR3 length is 15 residues. CDR1 LNHDA and CDR2 SQIVND come from the germline V gene (reference sequence). The CDR3 spells CASTGGALNTGELFF.

The chain employs TRBV11-2 and TRBJ2-1; TCRdb designates TRBD2, a call that cannot be tested without DNA. The length of the CDR3 is 17 residues. Germline V gene lookup returns CDR1 SGHAT and CDR2 FQNNGV. This CDR3 reads CASNLQHAASGYNEQFF.

The rearrangement uses TRBV27 and TRBJ1-2. The germline V gene has CDR1 MNHEY and CDR2 SMNVEV (reference sequence). This CDR3 comprises 18 residues. The CDR3: CASSLSGRRGPLNYGYTF.

This sequence joins TRBV7-8 and TRBJ2-3. Per the germline V gene, CDR1 is SGHVS and CDR2 is FQNEAQ. CDR3 size: 13 residues. CDR3 sequence: CASSPRSRDTQYF.

The genes are TRBV5-1 and TRBJ2-1; TCRdb picks TRBD2, but there is no DNA to check that call. The germline V gene has CDR1 SGHRS and CDR2 YFSETQ. The CDR3 consists of 14 residues. The CDR3: CASSWGTSGVEQFF. Full variable domain (missing parts from reference TRBV5-1 and TRBJ2-1): KAGVTQTPRYLIKTRGQQVTLSCSPISGHRSVSWYQQTPGQGLQFLFEYFSETQRNKGNFPGRFSGRQFSNSRSEMNVSTLELGDSALYLCASSWGTSGVEQFFGPGTRLTVL.

The chain carries TRBV29-1 and TRBJ1-2; TCRdb returns TRBD1, unconfirmable since there is no DNA. Germline-derived CDR1 and CDR2 are SQVTM and ANQGSEA. This CDR3 contains 12 residues. CDR3 region: CSVEEQGPGYTF.

V gene TRBV19 combines with J gene TRBJ2-3; TCRdb picks TRBD2, but there is no DNA to check that call. CDR1 is LNHDA and CDR2 is SQIVND in the germline V gene (reference sequence). This CDR3 is 16 amino acids long. This chain's CDR3 is CASSIWVAGPTDTQYF.

The chain recombines TRBV4-1 with TRBJ1-3. The CDR3 totals 16 residues. CDR1 is MGHRA, CDR2 YSYEKL, per germline. CDR3 residues: CASSQGPDISGNTIYF.

The chain is built from TRBV20-1 and TRBJ2-3; no DNA is available, so the TRBD2 call from TCRdb remains unchecked. Germline values: CDR1 DFQATT, CDR2 SNEGSKA (reference sequence). This CDR3 has 14 residues. This chain's CDR3 is CSARLAGGGDTQYF.

CDR3 amino acids: CASGSSYTQYF. V is TRBV28 and J is TRBJ2-3. Germline lookup yields CDR1 MDHEN and CDR2 SYDVKM. The CDR3 totals 11 residues.

The chain is built from TRBV3-1 and TRBJ2-2. The CDR3 is made up of 14 amino acids. The germline V gene encodes CDR1 LGHDT and CDR2 YNNKEL (reference sequence). The CDR3 here is CASSPSGVTGELFF.

The rearrangement joins TRBV12-3 or TRBV12-4 to TRBJ2-1; lacking DNA, the TRBD2 call made by TCRdb goes unchecked. The CDR3 is made up of 16 amino acids. CDR3 region: CASSPPTSGGAHEQFF.

The genes are TRBV29-1 and TRBJ2-1; TCRdb selects TRBD2, and the lack of DNA leaves this call unchecked. Per the germline V gene, CDR1 is SQVTM and CDR2 is ANQGSEA. The CDR3 length is 12 residues. CDR3 loop: CSVGPDRGEQFF.

The chain carries TRBV4-3 and TRBJ2-7; checking the TCRdb D call of TRBD1 is not possible without DNA. This CDR3 region has 14 residues. Germline CDR1 and CDR2: LGHNA and YSLEER. CDR3 protein: CASSPASGDYEQYF.

The chain couples TRBV6-2 or TRBV6-3 to TRBJ2-3; TCRdb lists TRBD1, though no DNA is available to test this call. CDR1 is MNHEY and CDR2 is SVGEGT in the germline V gene. The CDR3 is 21 amino acids. This CDR3 is CASSPRSGRVRPDGGRDTQYF.

The CDR3 protein is CASSIRGGMNTEAFF. V usage is TRBV19 and J usage is TRBJ1-1. CDR1 and CDR2 from the germline V gene are LNHDA and SQIVND (reference sequence). The CDR3 is made up of 15 amino acids.

This sequence joins TRBV12-3 or TRBV12-4 and TRBJ2-7; TCRdb calls TRBD1, which cannot be checked without DNA. This CDR3 region has 13 residues. The CDR3 loop is CASSNGQGYEQYF.

The chain recombines TRBV18 with TRBJ1-2; the TCRdb call, TRBD1, lacks DNA for checking. Germline V lookup: CDR1 KGHSH, CDR2 LQKENI. The CDR3 is 13 residues long. The CDR3 spells CASSPIQGSGYTF.

The rearrangement joins TRBV9 to TRBJ2-3. The CDR3 totals 15 residues. Per germline, CDR1 SGDLS and CDR2 YYNGEE. CDR3 in amino acids: CASSVARTSQDTQYF.

CDR3 in amino acids: CSAAGTGLVRGELFF. The V call is TRBV20-1, the J call TRBJ2-2; TCRdb's D call, TRBD1, is unchecked because there is no DNA. Germline V lookup: CDR1 DFQATT, CDR2 SNEGSKA (reference sequence). The CDR3 contains 15 residues.